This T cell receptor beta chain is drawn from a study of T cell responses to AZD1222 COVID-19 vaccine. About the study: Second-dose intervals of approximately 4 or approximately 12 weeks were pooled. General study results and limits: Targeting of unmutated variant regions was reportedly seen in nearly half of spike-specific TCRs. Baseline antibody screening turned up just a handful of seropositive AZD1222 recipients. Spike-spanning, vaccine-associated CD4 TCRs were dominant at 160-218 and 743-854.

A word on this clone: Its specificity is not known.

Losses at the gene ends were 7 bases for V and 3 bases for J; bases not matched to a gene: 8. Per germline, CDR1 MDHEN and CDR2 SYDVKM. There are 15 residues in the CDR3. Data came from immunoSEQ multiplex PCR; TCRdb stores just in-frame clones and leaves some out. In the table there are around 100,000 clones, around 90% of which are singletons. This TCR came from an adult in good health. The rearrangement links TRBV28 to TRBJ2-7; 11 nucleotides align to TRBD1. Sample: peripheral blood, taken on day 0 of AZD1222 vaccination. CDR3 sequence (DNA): TGTGCCAGCACCATTGTGGGACAGGGGGACTACGAGCAGTACTTC. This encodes CASTIVGQGDYEQYF.